Below are 14 T cell receptor beta chains sequenced from a single sample in a study of cytomegalovirus exposure and HLA in healthy donors. 13 Jbeta primers and 60 Vbeta primers were used for the PCR. Only in-frame clones appear in the TCRdb table, and some are missing; sequencing was by immunoSEQ multiplex PCR. The sample contains some 110,000 clones, 79% of which appear only once. The sequenced material came from PBMCs. These receptors all come from a young man in good health and CMV-seropositive.

The chain employs TRBV9 and TRBJ2-1; possible D gene TRBD1, 6 bases. This CDR3 spans 15 amino acids. The ends were cut back, 5 bases at V and 8 bases at J, with 20 bases in the middle. Germline CDR1 and CDR2: SGDLS and YYNGEE. The CDR3: CASSRPGHLSDEQFF. CDR3 in DNA: TGTGCCAGCAGTAGACCGGGACACCTTTCGGATGAGCAGTTCTTC.

The chain couples TRBV11-2 to TRBJ2-7, with no clear D. The V end lost 3 bases, the J end lost 3 bases, and 9 bases lay between the germline ends. There are 13 residues in the CDR3. Per germline, CDR1 SGHAT and CDR2 FQNNGV. In DNA form, the CDR3 reads TGTGCCAGCAGCTTCCAACGAGACTACGAGCAGTACTTC. Its protein product is CASSFQRDYEQYF.

This clone was detected only once. The chain has TRBV19 and TRBJ1-4, with a tentative D call TRBD1 (6 bases). CDR3 size: 17 residues. CDR1 is LNHDA, CDR2 SQIVND, per germline (reference sequence). V gave up 5 bases and J gave up 0 bases, with 16 bases separating them. CDR3 coding DNA: TGTGCCAGTAGTCCGCGCGGGGGGCCTGCAACTAATGAAAAACTGTTTTTT. Translating gives CASSPRGGPATNEKLFF.

In this sample, this clone turned up once. The gene calls are TRBV20-1 and TRBJ1-1; perhaps TRBD1 as D (5 bases). The length of the CDR3 is 11 residues. Germline V gives CDR1 DFQATT, CDR2 SNEGSKA (reference sequence). V was trimmed by 3 bases and J by 6 bases, leaving 8 bases between them. The CDR3 is CSASRVSEAFF. Written as DNA, the CDR3 is TGCAGTGCTAGCAGGGTATCTGAAGCTTTCTTT.

V usage is TRBV9 and J usage is TRBJ2-3, with D possibly being TRBD1 (6 bases). The CDR3 loop spans 14 amino acids. Germline CDR1 reads SGDLS; CDR2 reads YYNGEE. V was cut by 4 bases and J by 5 bases, with 14 bases left in between. The DNA for the CDR3 is TGTGCCAGCAGCTATACAGGGTTTCTAGATACGCAGTATTTT. It specifies CASSYTGFLDTQYF.

The rearrangement joins TRBV30 to TRBJ2-5, with no clear D. The ends were cut back, 3 bases at V and 8 bases at J, with 16 bases in the middle. There are 13 residues in the CDR3. CDR1 is GTSNPN, CDR2 SVGIG, per germline (reference sequence). The CDR3 is CAWSPRLFGTQYF. DNA for the CDR3: TGTGCCTGGAGCCCGCGGCTTTTCGGTACCCAGTACTTC.

CDR3 nucleotide sequence: TGTGCCAGCAGTTACTCCCCTAAATTGAATGAGCAGTTCTTC. Translated: CASSYSPKLNEQFF. The chain uses TRBV6-6 and TRBJ2-1; D remains ambiguous. This CDR3 is 14 amino acids long. The V end lost 0 bases, the J end lost 7 bases, and 10 bases lay between the germline ends. Germline lookup yields CDR1 MNHNY and CDR2 SVGAGI (reference sequence).

The table lists this clone with a count of one. CDR3 amino acids: CASSLIVGLSVRGNEKLFF. CDR3 bases: TGTGCCAGCAGCTTAATCGTTGGCCTAAGTGTTCGGGGTAATGAAAAACTGTTTTTT. The chain employs TRBV7-2 and TRBJ1-4; D gene uncertain. Trimming removed 2 bases at V and 4 bases at J, with 23 bases between. This CDR3 is built from 19 residues. Per the germline V gene, CDR1 is SGHTA and CDR2 is FQGNSA.

This clone was seen only a few times. This chain joins TRBV30 and TRBJ1-6, with a tentative D call TRBD1 (5 bases). V lost 5 bases, J lost 4 bases, and 9 bases lay in between. Germline-derived CDR1 and CDR2 are GTSNPN and SVGIG (reference sequence). The CDR3 length is 13 residues. In DNA, the CDR3 is TGTGCCTGGGAAGGACAATATAATTCACCCCTCCACTTT. Its protein product is CAWEGQYNSPLHF.

The chain uses TRBV11-3 and TRBJ1-1; D call uncertain. Trimming shortened V by 3 bases and J by 0 bases, and 8 bases separated the two germline ends. Germline CDR1 reads SGHNT; CDR2 reads YENEEA. This CDR3 contains 14 residues. The CDR3 DNA reads as TGTGCCAGCAGCTTCGACACAATGAACACTGAAGCTTTCTTT. Its translation is CASSFDTMNTEAFF.

This clone came up a few times. The gene calls are TRBV11-3 and TRBJ1-1, with TRBD1 matching 12 bases. CDR1 SGHNT and CDR2 YENEEA come from the germline V gene. V gave up 5 bases and J gave up 3 bases; unmatched junction bases: 1. The CDR3 extends over 14 amino acids. The CDR3 is CASSGTGGYTEAFF. The CDR3 DNA is TGTGCCAGCAGCGGGACAGGGGGCTACACTGAAGCTTTCTTT.

V usage is TRBV15 and J usage is TRBJ2-1; 10 nucleotides agree with TRBD2. CDR1 and CDR2 (germline): LNHNV, YYDKDF (reference sequence). This CDR3 has 19 amino acids. Germline trimming cut 1 base from V and 7 bases from J; bases unmatched to any gene: 16. Here the CDR3 reads CATSRGVRLAGSAGNEQFF. The CDR3 bases are TGTGCCACCAGCAGAGGAGTAAGACTAGCGGGTTCTGCGGGGAATGAGCAGTTCTTC.

V and J are TRBV7-6 and TRBJ2-1; 10 positions agree with TRBD2. Germline CDR1 and CDR2: SGHVS and FNYEAQ. The J segment lost 4 bases and the V segment lost 5 bases, leaving 11 bases of the junction unmatched. The CDR3 is 17 residues long. This chain's CDR3 is CASSPLAGGQIYNEQFF. CDR3 DNA: TGTGCCAGCAGCCCTTTAGCGGGGGGACAAATATACAATGAGCAGTTCTTC.

V is TRBV5-1 and J is TRBJ2-5; D is uncertain. This CDR3 region has 13 residues. Per germline, CDR1 SGHRS and CDR2 YFSETQ. V lost 1 base, J lost 3 bases, and 7 bases lay in between. DNA for the CDR3: TGCGCCAGCAGCTTGAGGCAGGAAGAGACCCAGTACTTC. The encoded protein is CASSLRQEETQYF. Based on the CDR3 plus reference TRBV5-1 and TRBJ2-5, the full variable domain is KAGVTQTPRYLIKTRGQQVTLSCSPISGHRSVSWYQQTPGQGLQFLFEYFSETQRNKGNFPGRFSGRQFSNSRSEMNVSTLELGDSALYLCASSLRQEETQYFGPGTRLLVL.